Shown below are 26 T cell receptor beta chains from a single sample sequenced in a study of control samples from healthy donors and cancer patients. The table came from immunoSEQ multiplex PCR; TCRdb's copy has only in-frame clones and leaves some out. Of about 410,000 clones detected, 80% to 95% appear once; the ten largest clones hold around 6.4%. Sequenced material: PBMCs. The origin of the receptors is a man aged 35-49 years with head and neck cancer.

The chain carries TRBV7-8 and TRBJ2-1; 16 bases are a match to TRBD2. Germline V gene lookup returns CDR1 SGHVS and CDR2 FQNEAQ. J gave up 7 bases and V 5 bases, and 14 bases lay outside the gene matches. This CDR3 has 19 amino acids. Written as DNA, the CDR3 is TGTGCCAGCAGCCGTCCCGGGACTAGCGGGGGGGCCGGCTATAATGAGCAGTTCTTC. Residues: CASSRPGTSGGAGYNEQFF.

This sequence joins TRBV19 and TRBJ2-7; D unresolved. V was trimmed by 1 base and J by 2 bases, leaving 6 bases between them. The CDR3 has 13 amino acids. CDR1 is LNHDA and CDR2 is SQIVND in the germline V gene (reference sequence). CDR3 amino acids: CASSIASPYEQYF. CDR3 DNA: TGTGCCAGTAGTATAGCGAGCCCCTACGAGCAGTACTTC.

V is TRBV11-2 and J is TRBJ2-3, with TRBD2 matching 13 bases. CDR3 length: 17 amino acids. The germline CDR1 and CDR2 sequences are SGHAT and FQNNGV. The J segment lost 4 bases and the V segment lost 5 bases, leaving 9 bases of the junction unmatched. The CDR3 is CASSGTSGRARPDTQYF. As DNA, the CDR3 is TGTGCCAGCAGCGGCACTAGCGGGAGGGCCCGCCCAGATACGCAGTATTTT.

The rearrangement links TRBV9 to TRBJ1-6; D gene unclear. V was clipped by 0 bases and J by 0 bases, with 7 bases between them. CDR3 size: 16 residues. Germline V gene sequence: CDR1 SGDLS, CDR2 YYNGEE. The CDR3 is CASSVDGSSYNSPLHF. CDR3 DNA sequence: TGTGCCAGCAGCGTAGATGGCAGCTCCTATAATTCACCCCTCCACTTT.

By frequency in the sample, this clone is medium-sized (0.01 to 0.1%). J is TRBJ2-1 and V is TRBV6-4; TRBD1 matches at 9 bases. The CDR3 contains 15 residues. Trimming removed 0 bases from V and 3 bases from J; junction bases left unmatched: 0. CDR1 and CDR2 from the germline V gene are MRHNA and SNTAGT. The CDR3 loop reads CASSDSTGGYNEQFF. CDR3 nucleotides: TGTGCCAGCAGTGACTCGACAGGGGGCTACAATGAGCAGTTCTTC.

This chain links TRBV7-3 with TRBJ2-2; the match to TRBD2 covers 8 bases. Trimming cost V 5 bases and J 0 bases; bases outside gene matches: 5. There are 16 residues in the CDR3. CDR1 is SGHTA, CDR2 FQGTGA, per germline. CDR3 nucleotide sequence: TGTGCCAGCAGCACACCGGGACTAGCGAACACCGGGGAGCTGTTTTTT. Amino acid sequence: CASSTPGLANTGELFF. The whole variable domain, remainder taken from reference TRBV7-3 and TRBJ2-2, is GAGVSQTPSNKVTEKGKYVELRCDPISGHTALYWYRQSLGQGPEFLIYFQGTGAADDSGLPNDRFFAVRPEGSVSTLKIQRTERGDSAVYLCASSTPGLANTGELFFGEGSRLTVL.

The genes are TRBV7-3 and TRBJ2-3, with D unresolved. In germline, CDR1 is SGHTA, CDR2 FQGTGA. The CDR3 spans 13 residues. The V gene lost 2 bases and the J gene lost 10 bases, with 13 bases spanning the gap. CDR3 bases: TGTGCCAGCAGCTTACTACCCGCCCAGGCGCAGTATTTT. Its translation is CASSLLPAQAQYF.

The DNA for the CDR3 is TGCGCCAGCAGTGAGTCGATGGAATCCCTCTACGAGCAGTACTTC. As protein: CASSESMESLYEQYF. V gene TRBV10-2 combines with J gene TRBJ2-7; D not certain. The germline gives CDR1 WSHSY, CDR2 SAAADI. CDR3 length: 15 amino acids. V lost 0 bases and J 3 bases, leaving 12 bases between the germline ends.

This clone showed up just a few times. This chain connects TRBV6-5 to TRBJ2-5, with 8 bases identical to TRBD2. Germline-derived CDR1 and CDR2 are MNHEY and SVGAGI. The CDR3 has 15 amino acids. Germline trimming cut 5 bases from V and 2 bases from J; bases unmatched to any gene: 7. The CDR3 is CASSRYSGAQETQYF. The CDR3 nucleotides read TGTGCCAGCAGTAGATATAGCGGGGCACAAGAGACCCAGTACTTC.

The rearrangement joins TRBV10-2 to TRBJ1-1, with TRBD1 as a possible D gene (5 bases). The CDR3 extends over 14 amino acids. V was shortened by 8 bases and J by 1 base, with 14 bases between the two germline ends. Germline V gene data show CDR1 as WSHSY and CDR2 as SAAADI. CDR3 residues: CASGRAGRNTEAFF. CDR3 DNA: TGCGCCAGCGGGAGGGCAGGGCGGAACACTGAAGCTTTCTTT.

CDR3 sequence: CASSYVRVNTEAFF. The CDR3 region has the DNA TGTGCCAGCAGCTACGTGAGGGTGAACACTGAAGCTTTCTTT. V is TRBV6-5 and J is TRBJ1-1; no reliable D call. The CDR3 sequence is 14 residues long. The germline V gene encodes CDR1 MNHEY and CDR2 SVGAGI. Trimming took 6 bases from V and 0 from J, leaving 11 bases between them.

In its sample, this clone was seen a few times. The chain recombines TRBV9 with TRBJ2-3; unclear D gene. The CDR3 is 13 residues long. Germline V gene lookup returns CDR1 SGDLS and CDR2 YYNGEE. V gave up 0 bases and J gave up 6 bases, with 8 bases separating them. CDR3 DNA sequence: TGTGCCAGCAGCGTAGAAATCCCGGATACGCAGTATTTT. As protein: CASSVEIPDTQYF.

This sequence joins TRBV15 and TRBJ1-2; D unclear. In germline, CDR1 is LNHNV, CDR2 YYDKDF (reference sequence). This CDR3 region has 16 residues. Trimming stripped 0 bases from V and 0 bases from J, with 11 bases between. Here the CDR3 reads CATSRDPALANYGYTF. The CDR3 region has the DNA TGTGCCACCAGCAGAGATCCGGCCTTAGCTAACTATGGCTACACCTTC. The complete variable domain, with remaining parts taken from reference TRBV15 and TRBJ1-2, reads DAMVIQNPRYQVTQFGKPVTLSCSQTLNHNVMYWYQQKSSQAPKLLFHYYDKDFNNEADTPDNFQSRRPNTSFCFLDIRSPGLGDTAMYLCATSRDPALANYGYTFGSGTRLTVV.

The J gene is TRBJ1-2, the V gene TRBV6-5; 9 bases agree with TRBD1. The CDR3 length is 13 residues. V trimming: 9 bases; J trimming: 6 bases; junction bases outside the gene matches: 8. The germline V gene has CDR1 MNHEY and CDR2 SVGAGI. CDR3 DNA: TGTGCCAGTCTGGCGCGGACAGGGGATGGCTACACCTTC. Protein product: CASLARTGDGYTF.

The rearrangement links TRBV6-1 to TRBJ1-5, with D maybe TRBD1 (6 bases). This CDR3 is built from 16 residues. Trimming took 1 base from V and 2 from J, leaving 12 bases between them. Per germline, CDR1 MNHNS and CDR2 SASEGT. The CDR3: CASSEEGGKGNQPQHF. CDR3 DNA sequence: TGTGCCAGCAGTGAAGAGGGGGGAAAAGGCAATCAGCCCCAGCATTTT.

The V and J genes are TRBV28 and TRBJ1-1, with D maybe TRBD1 (6 bases). CDR3 length: 16 amino acids. Germline CDR1 is MDHEN and CDR2 is SYDVKM. The V end lost 6 bases, the J end lost 1 base, and 18 bases lay between the germline ends. This CDR3 reads CASSGAGGPTNTEAFF. For the CDR3, the DNA is TGTGCCAGCAGCGGGGCCGGGGGGCCTACGAACACTGAAGCTTTCTTT.

V and J are TRBV20-1 and TRBJ2-1, with D unclear. V shed 4 bases and J shed 7 bases, with 5 bases lying between them. The germline gives CDR1 DFQATT, CDR2 SNEGSKA (reference sequence). The length of the CDR3 is 10 residues. The DNA of the CDR3 is TGCAGTGCTACCAAAAATGAGCAGTTCTTC. Translating it yields CSATKNEQFF.

Remarks on this clone: Distinct nucleotide sequences in the sample also encode this CDR3. The chain uses TRBV6-2 or TRBV6-3 and TRBJ2-2; 8 bases match TRBD1. In germline, CDR1 is MNHEY, CDR2 SVGEGT. The CDR3 runs 16 residues. V lost 9 bases and J lost 1; bases outside the gene matches: 10. CDR3 DNA sequence: TGTGCCAGTATCCCTCCCGGGACAGGGAACACCGGGGAGCTGTTTTTT. Its translation: CASIPPGTGNTGELFF.

This clone was picked up a small number of times. V is TRBV19 and J is TRBJ1-5; the match to TRBD1 covers 8 bases. The CDR3 is made up of 15 amino acids. Germline CDR1 reads LNHDA; CDR2 reads SQIVND (reference sequence). The junction had 5 bases not matched to a gene; V was cut back by 1 base and J by 6 bases. CDR3 region: CASSIGTGHIQPQHF. The CDR3 nucleotides read TGTGCCAGTAGTATAGGGACAGGGCACATTCAGCCCCAGCATTTT.

This chain links TRBV27 with TRBJ2-1; 9 bases line up with TRBD1. Germline V gene lookup returns CDR1 MNHEY and CDR2 SMNVEV (reference sequence). With 10 bases clipped from V and 3 bases from J, the junction kept 10 bases outside the gene matches. The length of the CDR3 is 15 residues. In nucleotides, the CDR3 is TGTGCCACTCAAGCAGTGACAGGGGGCTACAATGAGCAGTTCTTC. Its protein product is CATQAVTGGYNEQFF.

The chain combines TRBV10-3 with TRBJ1-5, with D tentatively TRBD1 (6 bases). The CDR3 is made up of 14 amino acids. The V end lost 3 bases, the J end lost 3 bases, and 9 bases lay between the germline ends. Germline CDR1 is ENHRY and CDR2 is SYGVKD. In nucleotides, the CDR3 is TGTGCCATCAGTGAAGGGGGGAACAATCAGCCCCAGCATTTT. Translated, it gives CAISEGGNNQPQHF.

The rearrangement links TRBV3-1 (or the pseudogene TRBV3-2) to TRBJ1-6; maybe TRBD1 (5 bases). In germline, CDR1 is LGHDT, CDR2 YNNKEL (reference sequence). Trimming stripped 0 bases from V and 6 bases from J, with 12 bases between. The CDR3 length is 16 residues. The CDR3 loop reads CASSQEAGGGNSPLHF. The CDR3 DNA follows: TGTGCCAGCAGCCAAGAAGCGGGGGGAGGTAATTCACCCCTCCACTTT.

The V gene is TRBV4-1, the J gene TRBJ2-1; D remains ambiguous. Trimming took 0 bases from V and 6 from J, leaving 12 bases between them. The germline gives CDR1 MGHRA, CDR2 YSYEKL. The CDR3 extends over 15 amino acids. CDR3 nucleotides: TGCGCCAGCAGCCAAGATCTACTTCGGCGCAATGAGCAGTTCTTC. Translating it yields CASSQDLLRRNEQFF.

The chain links TRBV7-2 to TRBJ1-1; TRBD1 agrees at 7 bases. V lost 1 base and J lost 11; bases outside the gene matches: 7. The CDR3 is made up of 13 amino acids. Germline values: CDR1 SGHTA, CDR2 FQGNSA. DNA for the CDR3: TGTGCCAGCAGCTTAGTTGTGGGACAGTCGGCTTTCTTT. It is translated as CASSLVVGQSAFF.

As for this clone: The sample contains more than one DNA sequence encoding this CDR3. This chain uses TRBV5-6 with TRBJ2-7; D remains unclear. Germline CDR1 reads SGHDT; CDR2 reads YYEEEE. The CDR3 totals 12 residues. The germline V and J ends were trimmed by 1 base and 4 bases, with 6 bases remaining between them. For the CDR3, the DNA is TGTGCCAGCAGCTTGTTAGGGTACGAGCAGTACTTC. This sequence encodes CASSLLGYEQYF.

V is TRBV28 and J is TRBJ1-2, with 7 positions matching TRBD1. The CDR3 is 15 amino acids. Trimming at V came to 5 bases and at J to 0 bases, leaving 6 bases not matched to a gene. CDR1 and CDR2 (germline): MDHEN, SYDVKM. This chain's CDR3 is CASSPEGQTNYGYTF. CDR3 sequence (DNA): TGTGCCAGCAGTCCAGAGGGACAGACTAACTATGGCTACACCTTC.